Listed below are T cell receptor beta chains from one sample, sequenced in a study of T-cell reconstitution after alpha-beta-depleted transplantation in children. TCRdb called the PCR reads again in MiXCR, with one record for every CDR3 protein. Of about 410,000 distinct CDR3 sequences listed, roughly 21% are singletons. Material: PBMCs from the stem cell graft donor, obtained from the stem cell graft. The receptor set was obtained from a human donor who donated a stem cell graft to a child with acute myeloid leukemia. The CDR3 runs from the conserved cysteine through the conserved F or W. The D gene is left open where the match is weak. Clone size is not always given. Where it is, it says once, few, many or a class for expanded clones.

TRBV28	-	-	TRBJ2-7	TGTGCCAGCGGTCACTTGGTAGCACGGGAGCAGGAGCAGTACTTC	CASGHLVAREQEQYF
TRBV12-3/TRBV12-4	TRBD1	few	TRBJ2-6	TGTGCCAGCAGTGACAGGGGGACCGGGGCCAACGTCCTGACTTTC	CASSDRGTGANVLTF
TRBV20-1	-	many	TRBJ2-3	TGCAGTGCTAGAGGCACTTTTTTCACAGATACGCAGTATTTT	CSARGTFFTDTQYF
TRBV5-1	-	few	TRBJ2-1	TGCGCCAGCAGCTTGGTCTTTACAGTAACCTCCTACAATGAGCAGTTCTTC	CASSLVFTVTSYNEQFF
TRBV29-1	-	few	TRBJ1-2	TGCAGCGTTGAAGATCCCCTGGCAGGTCTTCGTGGCTACACCTTC	CSVEDPLAGLRGYTF
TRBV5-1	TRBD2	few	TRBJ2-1	TGCGCCAGCAGCGGGGGGACTAGCGGGAGTTACAATGAGCAGTTCTTC	CASSGGTSGSYNEQFF
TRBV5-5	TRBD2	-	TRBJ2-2	TGTGCCAGCAGTTTTCTAGCGGGAGGAGGAAGTGCCGGGGAGCTGTTTTTT	CASSFLAGGGSAGELFF
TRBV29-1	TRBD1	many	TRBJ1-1	TGCAGCGTCATCCGGGACAGTTATGAAGCTTTCTTT	CSVIRDSYEAFF
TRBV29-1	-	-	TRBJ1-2	TGCAGCGTCAAACAACATCCCTATCGCTACACCTTC	CSVKQHPYRYTF
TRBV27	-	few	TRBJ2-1	TGTGCCAGCGACCCTGGGGTGGGCCAACCGTACAATGAGCAGTTCTTC	CASDPGVGQPYNEQFF
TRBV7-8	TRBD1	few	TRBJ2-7	TGTGCCAGCAGCTTAGTTACAGGGGGGAGAATTTACGAGCAGTACTTC	CASSLVTGGRIYEQYF
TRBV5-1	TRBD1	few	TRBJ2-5	TGCGCCAGCAGCAGATTTGGACAGGGAATGCAAGAGACCCAGTACTTC	CASSRFGQGMQETQYF
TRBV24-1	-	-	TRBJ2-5	TGTGCCACCAGTGACGACAGTGCCCGGGAGACCCAGTACTTC	CATSDDSARETQYF
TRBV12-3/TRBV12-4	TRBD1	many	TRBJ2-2	TGTGCCAGCAGTGCCCGGACAGGGACCGGGGAGCTGTTTTTT	CASSARTGTGELFF
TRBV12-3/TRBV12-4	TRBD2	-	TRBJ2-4	TGTGCCAGCAGACGACTGGGAGGGTCCAAAAACATTCAGTACTTC	CASRRLGGSKNIQYF
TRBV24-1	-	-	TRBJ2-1	TGTGCCACCAGTGAAACTACTAGTTTTGAGCAGTTCTTC	CATSETTSFEQFF
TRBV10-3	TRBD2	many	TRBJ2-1	TGTGCCATCGGGCGGGAGGGGGTCGGTGAGCAGTTCTTC	CAIGREGVGEQFF
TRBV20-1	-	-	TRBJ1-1	TGCAGTGCAACTAAAGGGGCTAGCACTGAAGCTTTCTTT	CSATKGASTEAFF
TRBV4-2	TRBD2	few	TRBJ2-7	TGTGCCAGCAGCCAACGGGGACTAGCGGGAGGGCCGGCGCAGTACTTC	CASSQRGLAGGPAQYF
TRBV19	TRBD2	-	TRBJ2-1	TGTGCCAGTAGAGGGAGCGGGATCCTTTACAATGAGCAGTTCTTC	CASRGSGILYNEQFF
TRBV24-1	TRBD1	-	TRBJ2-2	TGTGCCGGGCCCGGGACAGGGGACAAGAGGAGTAGCGGGGAGCTGTTTTTT	CAGPGTGDKRSSGELFF
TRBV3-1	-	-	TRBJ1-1	TGTGCCAGCAGCCAAGTGGCAGGGAGCGAAGCTTTCTTT	CASSQVAGSEAFF
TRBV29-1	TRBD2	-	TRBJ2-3	TGCAGCGGGGCAACTAGCGGAGCAGCTCAAGGGACGCAGTATTTT	CSGATSGAAQGTQYF